The 4 T cell receptor beta chains given below trace back to one sample, sequenced in a study of T cell changes during pregnancy in multiple sclerosis. Here immunoSEQ multiplex PCR was the method, and the copy in TCRdb shows in-frame clones only, minus some. Among about 77,000 clones listed, around nine tenths were seen once. The sequences come from peripheral blood, collected before pregnancy. These receptors were collected from a female donor with multiple sclerosis, enrolled in a pregnancy study.

V gene TRBV18 combines with J gene TRBJ1-4; 7 bases are a match to TRBD1. This CDR3 comprises 15 residues. The germline gives CDR1 KGHSH, CDR2 LQKENI. V dropped 2 bases and J dropped 12; count of bases not matched to a gene: 12. CDR3 nucleotides: TGTGCCAGCTCACCAGGACAGGTTTCTTCTATGGAACTGTTTTTT. This encodes CASSPGQVSSMELFF.

J is TRBJ2-5 and V is TRBV18, with D unclear. The CDR3 consists of 19 residues. V lost 6 bases and J lost 0, with 26 bases in between. Per the germline V gene, CDR1 is KGHSH and CDR2 is LQKENI. CDR3 sequence (DNA): TGTGCCAGCTCTCTACCACACTTCCAGGCCATGAGTTACCAAGAGACCCAGTACTTC. As protein: CASSLPHFQAMSYQETQYF.

In this sample, this clone turned up once. The gene calls are TRBV18 and TRBJ1-6, with D tentatively TRBD1 (5 bases). V lost 2 bases and J 7 bases, leaving 12 bases between the germline ends. This CDR3 is 15 amino acids long. Germline CDR1 is KGHSH and CDR2 is LQKENI. CDR3: CASSPGGTGNSPLHF. The CDR3 nucleotides read TGTGCCAGCTCACCAGGGGGGACGGGGAATTCACCCCTCCACTTT.

The V gene is TRBV7-9, the J gene TRBJ1-6, with unresolved D. V gave up 5 bases and J gave up 9 bases, with 11 bases separating them. The CDR3 contains 13 residues. Per germline, CDR1 SEHNR and CDR2 FQNEAQ (reference sequence). Here the CDR3 DNA reads TGTGCCAGCAGCCGAGCCGGGATTTCACCCCTCCACTTT. This sequence encodes CASSRAGISPLHF. Complete variable domain (other parts from reference TRBV7-9 and TRBJ1-6): DTGVSQNPRHKITKRGQNVTFRCDPISEHNRLYWYRQTLGQGPEFLTYFQNEAQLEKSRLLSDRFSAERPKGSFSTLEIQRTEQGDSAMYLCASSRAGISPLHFGNGTRLTVT.